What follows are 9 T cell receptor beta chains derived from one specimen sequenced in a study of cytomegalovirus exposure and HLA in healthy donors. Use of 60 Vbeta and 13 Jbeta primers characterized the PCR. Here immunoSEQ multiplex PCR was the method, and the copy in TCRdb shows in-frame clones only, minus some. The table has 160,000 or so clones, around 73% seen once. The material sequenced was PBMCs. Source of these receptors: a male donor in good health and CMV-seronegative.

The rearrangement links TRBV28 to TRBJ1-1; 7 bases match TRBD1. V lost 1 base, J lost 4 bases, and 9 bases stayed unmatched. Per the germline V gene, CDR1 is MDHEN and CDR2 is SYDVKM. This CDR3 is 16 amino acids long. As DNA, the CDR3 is TGTGCCAGCAGTTTATCGGAGGGGGCGTTGTTCACTGAAGCTTTCTTT. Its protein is CASSLSEGALFTEAFF.

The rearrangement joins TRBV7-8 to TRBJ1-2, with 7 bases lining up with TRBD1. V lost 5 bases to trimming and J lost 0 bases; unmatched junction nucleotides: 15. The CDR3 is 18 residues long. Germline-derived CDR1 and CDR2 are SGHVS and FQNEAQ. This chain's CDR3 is CASSPYLATGPANYGYTF. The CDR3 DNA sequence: TGTGCCAGCAGCCCCTACCTAGCGACAGGGCCCGCTAACTATGGCTACACCTTC.

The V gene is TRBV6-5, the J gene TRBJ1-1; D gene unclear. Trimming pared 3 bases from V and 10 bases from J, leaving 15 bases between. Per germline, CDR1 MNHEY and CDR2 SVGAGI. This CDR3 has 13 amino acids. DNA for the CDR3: TGTGCCAGCAGTTATGAAAACGGAGCTGGAGCTTTCTTT. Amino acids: CASSYENGAGAFF.

CDR3 region: CAISPGQNTEAFF. CDR3 DNA: TGTGCCATCAGTCCGGGACAGAACACTGAAGCTTTCTTT. This chain links TRBV10-3 with TRBJ1-1, with D possibly matching TRBD1 (6 bases). In germline, CDR1 is ENHRY, CDR2 SYGVKD. The CDR3 length is 13 residues. V was trimmed by 5 bases and J by 1 base, leaving 8 bases between them.

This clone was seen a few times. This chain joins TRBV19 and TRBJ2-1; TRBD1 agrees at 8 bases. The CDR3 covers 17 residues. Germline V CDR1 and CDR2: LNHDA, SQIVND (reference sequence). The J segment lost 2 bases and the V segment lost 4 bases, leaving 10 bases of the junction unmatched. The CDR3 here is CASSSPQGAPAYNEQFF. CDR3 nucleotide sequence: TGTGCCAGTAGTAGCCCTCAGGGGGCGCCGGCCTACAATGAGCAGTTCTTC.

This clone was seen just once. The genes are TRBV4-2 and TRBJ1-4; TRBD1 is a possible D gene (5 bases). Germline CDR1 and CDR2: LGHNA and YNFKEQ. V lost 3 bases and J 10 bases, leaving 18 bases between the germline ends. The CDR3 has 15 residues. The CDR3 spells CASSQGRGVTGKLFF. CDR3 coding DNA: TGTGCCAGCAGCCAGGGGCGGGGCGTCACGGGAAAACTGTTTTTT.

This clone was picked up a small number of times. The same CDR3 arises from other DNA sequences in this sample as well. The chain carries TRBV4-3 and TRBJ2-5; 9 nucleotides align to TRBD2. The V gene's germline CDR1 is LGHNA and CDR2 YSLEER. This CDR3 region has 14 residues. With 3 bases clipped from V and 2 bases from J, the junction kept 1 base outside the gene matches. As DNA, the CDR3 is TGCGCCAGCAGCCAGGGACTAGCTCAAGAGACCCAGTACTTC. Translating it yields CASSQGLAQETQYF.

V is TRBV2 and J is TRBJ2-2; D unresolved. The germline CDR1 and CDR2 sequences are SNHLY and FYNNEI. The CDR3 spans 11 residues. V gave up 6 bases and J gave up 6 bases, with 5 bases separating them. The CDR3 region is CASREAGELFF. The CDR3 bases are TGTGCCAGCAGAGAGGCCGGGGAGCTGTTTTTT.

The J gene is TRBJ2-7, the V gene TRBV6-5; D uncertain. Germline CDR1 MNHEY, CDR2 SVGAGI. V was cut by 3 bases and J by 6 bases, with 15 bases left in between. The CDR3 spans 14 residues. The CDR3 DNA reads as TGTGCCAGCAGTTATGTTGGCGGATCGGGCGAGCAGTACTTC. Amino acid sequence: CASSYVGGSGEQYF.